This T cell receptor (beta chain) was obtained from a study of OX40 agonist ivuxolimab in advanced cancers. Turning to the study itself: A mean age of approximately 58 years, range about 20 to 79, was recorded, and 70% to 85% were male. Study-level points and caveats: Among the least clonally expanded were partial responders at 0.1-3.0 mg/kg. Researchers report that CD8+ T cells had, on average, more expanded clones than CD4+.

Some clones are missing from TCRdb's copy, which holds only in-frame ones; the method was immunoSEQ multiplex PCR. The table records about 67,000 clones, around 84% of them present only once. V lost 3 bases, J lost 3 bases, and 8 bases lay in between. CDR1 is KGHSH, CDR2 LQKENI, per germline. The CDR3 spans 13 residues. With respect to this clone: Its antigen is not known.

Drawing of blood for sampling happened at baseline, at cycle 4 day 1, and at cycle 7 day 1. The sequence came from an adult with an advanced solid tumor such as melanoma, head and neck, liver or kidney cancer. This specimen was CD4+ or CD8+ T cells sorted from blood, taken in a trial of the OX40 agonist ivuxolimab. The V and J genes are TRBV18 and TRBJ1-2; D is unclear. CDR3 sequence (DNA): TGTGCCAGCTCACCTGTAACGGACTATGGCTACACCTTC. It codes for CASSPVTDYGYTF.